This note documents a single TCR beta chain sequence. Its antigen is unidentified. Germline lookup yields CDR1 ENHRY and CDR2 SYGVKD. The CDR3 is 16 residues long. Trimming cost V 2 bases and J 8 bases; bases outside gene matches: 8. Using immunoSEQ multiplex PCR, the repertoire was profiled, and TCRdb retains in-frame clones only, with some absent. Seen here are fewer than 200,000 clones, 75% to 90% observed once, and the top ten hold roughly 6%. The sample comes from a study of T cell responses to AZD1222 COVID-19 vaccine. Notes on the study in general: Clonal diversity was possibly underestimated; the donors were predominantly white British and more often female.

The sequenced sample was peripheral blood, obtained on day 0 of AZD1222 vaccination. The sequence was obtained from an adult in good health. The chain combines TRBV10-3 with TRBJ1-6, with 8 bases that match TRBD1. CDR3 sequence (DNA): TGTGCCATCAGTGAGAGGCAGGGGGCTGAAGATTCACCCCTCCACTTT. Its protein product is CAISERQGAEDSPLHF.